A selection of T cell receptor beta chains follows, all from one sample in a study of T cells expressing NK-cell markers. TCRdb re-called the 5' RACE reads; every CDR3 protein appears as one record, without DNA. The sample's table shows a few hundred thousand distinct CDR3 sequences. The sequenced sample consisted of blood T cells: a sorted CD56 or NKG2C T cell subset, CD4+ or CD8+ T cells, or bulk PBMC T cells (not recorded which). All receptors derive from a young man in good health. Each CDR3 is given with its conserved first and last residue.

TRBJ2-7 TRBV10-2 CATTTQTYEQYF
TRBJ1-2 TRBV29-1 CSVVWARGYTF
TRBJ2-1 TRBV5-1 CASSLGWARDNEQFF
TRBJ2-6 TRBV7-9 CASRLSGISGANVLTF
TRBJ2-2 TRBV6-5 CASSYGIAGRTGELFF
TRBJ2-1 TRBV19 CASSRSPAVNEQFF
TRBJ2-5 TRBV20-1 CSASVSGIAETQYF
TRBJ1-5 TRBV5-5 CASSQPGTGNQPQHF
TRBJ2-5 TRBV6-2/TRBV6-3 CASSLSTFRKETQYF
TRBJ2-7 TRBV25-1 CASSVGSPAVYEQYF
TRBJ1-2 TRBV6-1 CASSQGPPAHYGYTF